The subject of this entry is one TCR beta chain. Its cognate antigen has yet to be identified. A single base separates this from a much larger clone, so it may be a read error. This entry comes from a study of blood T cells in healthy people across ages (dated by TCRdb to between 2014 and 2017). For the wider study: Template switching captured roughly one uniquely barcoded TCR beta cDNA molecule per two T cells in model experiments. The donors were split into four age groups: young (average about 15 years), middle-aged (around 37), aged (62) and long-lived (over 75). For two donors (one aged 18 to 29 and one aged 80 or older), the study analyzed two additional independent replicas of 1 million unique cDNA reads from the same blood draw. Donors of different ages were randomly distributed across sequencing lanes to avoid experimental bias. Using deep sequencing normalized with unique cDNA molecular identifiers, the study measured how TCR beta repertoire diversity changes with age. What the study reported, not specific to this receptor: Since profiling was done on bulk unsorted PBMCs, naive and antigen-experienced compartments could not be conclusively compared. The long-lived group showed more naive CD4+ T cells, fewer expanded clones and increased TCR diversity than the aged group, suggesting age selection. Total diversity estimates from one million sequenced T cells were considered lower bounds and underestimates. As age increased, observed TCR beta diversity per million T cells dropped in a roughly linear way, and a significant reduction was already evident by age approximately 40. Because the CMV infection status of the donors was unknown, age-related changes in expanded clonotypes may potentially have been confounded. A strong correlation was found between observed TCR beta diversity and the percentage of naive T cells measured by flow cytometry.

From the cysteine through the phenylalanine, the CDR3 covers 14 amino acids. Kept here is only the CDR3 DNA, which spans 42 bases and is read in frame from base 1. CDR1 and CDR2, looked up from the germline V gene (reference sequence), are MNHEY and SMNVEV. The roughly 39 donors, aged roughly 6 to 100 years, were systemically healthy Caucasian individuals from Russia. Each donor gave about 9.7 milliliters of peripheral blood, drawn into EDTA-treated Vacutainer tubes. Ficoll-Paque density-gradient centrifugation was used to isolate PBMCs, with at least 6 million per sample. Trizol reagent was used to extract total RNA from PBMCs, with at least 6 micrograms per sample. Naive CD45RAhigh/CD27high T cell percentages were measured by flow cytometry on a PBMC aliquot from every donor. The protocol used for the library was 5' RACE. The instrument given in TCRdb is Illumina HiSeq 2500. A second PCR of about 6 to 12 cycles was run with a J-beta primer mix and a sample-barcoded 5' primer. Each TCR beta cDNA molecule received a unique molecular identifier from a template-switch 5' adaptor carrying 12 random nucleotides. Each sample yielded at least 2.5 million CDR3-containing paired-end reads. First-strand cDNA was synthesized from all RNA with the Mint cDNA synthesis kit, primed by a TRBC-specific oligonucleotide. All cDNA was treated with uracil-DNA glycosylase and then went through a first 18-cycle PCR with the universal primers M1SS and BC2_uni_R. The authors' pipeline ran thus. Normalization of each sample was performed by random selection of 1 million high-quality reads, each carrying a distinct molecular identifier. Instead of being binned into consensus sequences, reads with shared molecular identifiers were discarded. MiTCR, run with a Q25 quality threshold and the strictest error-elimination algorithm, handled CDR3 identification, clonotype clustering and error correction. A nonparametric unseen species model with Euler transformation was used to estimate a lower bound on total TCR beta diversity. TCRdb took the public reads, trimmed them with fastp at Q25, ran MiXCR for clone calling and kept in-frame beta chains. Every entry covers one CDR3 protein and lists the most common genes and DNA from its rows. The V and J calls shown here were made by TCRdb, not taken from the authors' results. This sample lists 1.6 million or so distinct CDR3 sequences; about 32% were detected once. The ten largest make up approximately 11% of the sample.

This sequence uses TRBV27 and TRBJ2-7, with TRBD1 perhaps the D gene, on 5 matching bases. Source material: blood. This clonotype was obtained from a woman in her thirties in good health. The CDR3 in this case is CASSPYDGAYKQYF. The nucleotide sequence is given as TGTGCCAGCAGTCCATACGATGGGGCCTACAAGCAGTACTTC.